The clone carrying this T cell receptor beta chain was observed many times. This specimen belongs to a study of identical twins. Via MiXCR, TCRdb re-called the 5' RACE reads, giving one row per CDR3 protein. This table has about 690,000 distinct CDR3 sequences, around 6% appearing once. This CDR3 is built from 14 residues. CDR1 is SQVTM and CDR2 is ANQGSEA in the germline V gene. J was trimmed by 5 bases and V by 4 bases; bases with no gene match: 5. The sequenced material came from naive T cells sorted from blood. This chain uses TRBV29-1 with TRBJ1-5, with 10 bases that match TRBD1. This receptor was taken from a man aged 18 to 35 in good health. The CDR3 DNA reads TGCAGCGTTGTGACAGGGGGCCTAGATCAGCCCCAGCATTTT. This translates into CSVVTGGLDQPQHF.